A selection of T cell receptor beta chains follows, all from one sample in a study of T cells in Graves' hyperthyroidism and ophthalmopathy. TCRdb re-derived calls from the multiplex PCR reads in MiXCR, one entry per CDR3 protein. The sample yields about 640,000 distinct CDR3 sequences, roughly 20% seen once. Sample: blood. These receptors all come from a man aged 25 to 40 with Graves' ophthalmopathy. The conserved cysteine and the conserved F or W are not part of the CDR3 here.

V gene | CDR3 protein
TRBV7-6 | ASSMLQGPYNEQF
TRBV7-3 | ASSFDRAGTSGAYEQY
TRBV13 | ASSLGTSGRPSSYNEQF
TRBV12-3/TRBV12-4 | ASSLQDRYGYT
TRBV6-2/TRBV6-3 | ASSGRVKGDSETQY
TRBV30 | AWSGAGPQPQH
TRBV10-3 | ATGTGSDYGYT
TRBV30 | AWSAANSNQPQH
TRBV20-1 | SARDGQRSNEQF
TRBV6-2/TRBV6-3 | ASSPGIMYEQY
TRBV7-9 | ASSSVQAGTDTQY
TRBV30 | AWTLGNYGYT
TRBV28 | ASSPRTRRDTQY
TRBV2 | ASCQGGQPQH
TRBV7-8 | ASSFGLAEQF